These 5 T cell receptor beta chains share one sample of origin, sequenced in a study of OX40 agonist ivuxolimab in advanced cancers. Assay used: immunoSEQ multiplex PCR; TCRdb lists only in-frame clones, some missing. The sample consists of 20,000 or so clones, about four fifths of them appearing once. Sequencing used CD4+ or CD8+ T cells sorted from blood, obtained in a trial of the OX40 agonist ivuxolimab. These receptors all stem from an adult with an advanced solid tumor such as melanoma, head and neck, liver or kidney cancer.

This chain uses TRBV6-1 with TRBJ2-7; 13 bases are a match to TRBD2. With V trimmed by 4 bases and J by 4 bases, 7 bases remained unmatched. Looked up from germline, CDR1 is MNHNS and CDR2 is SASEGT. This CDR3 is 16 amino acids long. As DNA, the CDR3 is TGTGCCAGCAGTGTCCTGGGGGGACTAGCGGGATACGAGCAGTACTTC. It specifies CASSVLGGLAGYEQYF.

This chain links TRBV27 with TRBJ2-5; unclear D gene. Trimming took 0 bases from V and 4 from J, leaving 12 bases between them. The CDR3 loop spans 15 amino acids. CDR1 is MNHEY, CDR2 SMNVEV, per germline (reference sequence). The CDR3 protein is CASSLSGRPRETQYF. DNA for the CDR3: TGTGCCAGCAGTTTATCGGGAAGACCCCGAGAGACCCAGTACTTC.

The chain combines TRBV29-1 with TRBJ2-7; tentatively, D is TRBD1 or TRBD2 (5 bases each). The germline gives CDR1 SQVTM, CDR2 ANQGSEA. V was clipped by 1 base and J by 2 bases, with 12 bases between them. The CDR3 has 14 residues. The CDR3 protein is CSVEVGTATYEQYF. CDR3 nucleotides: TGCAGCGTTGAAGTAGGGACCGCCACCTACGAGCAGTACTTC.

CDR3 residues: CASRGLAGRSESADTQYF. The DNA for the CDR3 is TGTGCCAGCAGGGGACTAGCGGGACGGTCTGAATCCGCGGATACGCAGTATTTT. The rearrangement uses TRBV27 and TRBJ2-3; 13 bases line up with TRBD2. Trimming cost V 6 bases and J 6 bases; bases outside gene matches: 15. The CDR3 runs 18 residues. Per germline, CDR1 MNHEY and CDR2 SMNVEV (reference sequence).

This sequence joins TRBV7-9 and TRBJ2-3; D ambiguous. Germline V CDR1 and CDR2: SEHNR, FQNEAQ (reference sequence). Trimming took off 1 base at V and 4 bases at J, with 3 bases between the two ends. The CDR3 is 12 amino acids. CDR3 residues: CASSLDPDTQYF. The CDR3 DNA follows: TGTGCCAGCAGCTTAGACCCAGATACGCAGTATTTT.